Sequencing of this T cell receptor beta chain was carried out in a study of T cell changes during pregnancy in multiple sclerosis. Germline V gives CDR1 WSHSY, CDR2 SAAADI. V lost 9 bases to trimming and J lost 0 bases; unmatched junction nucleotides: 10. The CDR3 spans 15 residues. Clones were sequenced by immunoSEQ multiplex PCR, and TCRdb holds only the in-frame ones, with some missing. This sample has 60,000 to 85,000 clones, with 75% to 95% found just once. This chain links TRBV10-2 with TRBJ2-7; TRBD2 matches 8 bases. This clonotype was sampled from a female donor with multiple sclerosis, enrolled in a pregnancy study. The sequencing here drew on peripheral blood, taken in the first trimester of pregnancy. The chain's CDR3 is CASRGLAGPSYEQYF. DNA for the CDR3: TGCGCCAGTCGGGGGTTAGCGGGACCCTCCTACGAGCAGTACTTC.